This T cell receptor (beta chain) was identified in a study of blood T cell repertoires in COVID-19 (dated by TCRdb to the early 2020s). In the study overall: The collaborator samples originated in the United States, Italy and Spain and spanned the acute and convalescent phases of COVID-19. Samples were obtained from the ongoing ImmuneRACE study (first 160 participants) and from roughly 1,300 subjects provided by 6 global collaborators. The prospective study material was composed of cDNA or gDNA derived from T cells, B-cell-depleted T cells, or PBMCs. HLA class I and class II types, where available, came from metadata supplied by the sample provider rather than from assay-based typing. The dataset comprised deeply sampled blood TCRbeta repertoires from subjects exposed to, actively infected with, or recovered from COVID-19. The repertoires were released in a freely available public database intended as a resource for research on the immune response to SARS-CoV-2. Sample metadata almost always included a de-identified subject ID, COVID-19 status, age in years and sex.

For this clone: The antigen it recognizes is unknown. No clone much larger than this one lies a single base away; base qualities are absent.

The investigation overall reported the following: The amount of clinical and demographic metadata varied by source and participant and was provided uncurated.

The collaborating institutions used their own protocols to collect whole blood in K2EDTA tubes. For TCRbeta analysis, collaborators shipped samples as frozen whole blood, isolated PBMCs, or DNA extracted from either of those sample types. TCRbeta CDR3 regions were amplified from genomic DNA by means of the immunoSEQ Assay, a bias-controlled multiplex PCR. In the authors' own workflow: The number of nucleated cells in each sample was estimated by amplification of reference gene primers within the assay. To quantify the absolute abundance of each unique TCRbeta CDR3 rearrangement, sequence reads were collapsed and filtered. For each sample, productive Simpson clonality was calculated as the square root of Simpson's diversity index over productive rearrangements. TCRdb limited this immuneACCESS table to in-frame rearrangements with V and J called. A share of clones is missing; checked studies link under half to unresolved V genes, and the rest is unexplained. D and trimming come from the DNA, and the V and J calls and clone size come from that table. In this sample the table shows under 300,000 clones, approximately 83% of which occur a single time. Approximately 9.9% of the sample is held by the ten biggest clonotypes.

The cysteine opens and the phenylalanine closes a CDR3 of 9 amino acids. Left in the record is the CDR3 DNA by itself, 27 bases read in frame from the first base. The chain couples TRBV21-1 to TRBJ1-1; TRBD1, the table's D call, was not compared with the DNA. TRBV21-1 is a pseudogene. The sequence came from a woman between 65 and 79 years old with acute or convalescent COVID-19. Sequencing used peripheral blood. The nucleotide sequence is given as TGTGCCAGCAGCCCAGAAGCTTTCTTT. This gives the protein CASSPEAFF.